This TCR beta chain was sequenced during a study of graft-versus-host responses after intestinal transplantation. Study-wide background: As for transplant type, recipients had multivisceral, liver-intestinal, or isolated intestinal grafts. Each recipient received anti-thymocyte globulin induction, then tacrolimus and steroids for 2 to 3 years. Study outcomes and limitations: Early after transplant, HvG declines were associated with peak levels of circulating GvH clones. Those patients showing graft-donor T cell macrochimerism displayed high graft-versus-host to host-versus-graft clonal ratios in allografts.

The table came from immunoSEQ multiplex PCR; TCRdb's copy has only in-frame clones and leaves some out. Of roughly 80,000 clones in the sample, about 90% were seen once. The CDR3 is made up of 18 amino acids. Germline CDR1 MDHEN, CDR2 SYDVKM. V lost 4 bases to trimming and J lost 5 bases, with 26 bases between them. As regards this clone: What it binds is unknown.

The source material was PBMCs, sampled 98 days after intestinal transplantation. The chain combines TRBV28 with TRBJ2-5, with a possible D match to TRBD1 (6 bases). The source is a human patient who received an intestinal transplant, so some T cells may come from the graft donor. CDR3 in amino acids: CASSSLQGSGRPRETQYF. The DNA for the CDR3 is TGTGCCAGCAGTTCCCTCCAGGGGAGCGGACGACCCAGGGAGACCCAGTACTTC.